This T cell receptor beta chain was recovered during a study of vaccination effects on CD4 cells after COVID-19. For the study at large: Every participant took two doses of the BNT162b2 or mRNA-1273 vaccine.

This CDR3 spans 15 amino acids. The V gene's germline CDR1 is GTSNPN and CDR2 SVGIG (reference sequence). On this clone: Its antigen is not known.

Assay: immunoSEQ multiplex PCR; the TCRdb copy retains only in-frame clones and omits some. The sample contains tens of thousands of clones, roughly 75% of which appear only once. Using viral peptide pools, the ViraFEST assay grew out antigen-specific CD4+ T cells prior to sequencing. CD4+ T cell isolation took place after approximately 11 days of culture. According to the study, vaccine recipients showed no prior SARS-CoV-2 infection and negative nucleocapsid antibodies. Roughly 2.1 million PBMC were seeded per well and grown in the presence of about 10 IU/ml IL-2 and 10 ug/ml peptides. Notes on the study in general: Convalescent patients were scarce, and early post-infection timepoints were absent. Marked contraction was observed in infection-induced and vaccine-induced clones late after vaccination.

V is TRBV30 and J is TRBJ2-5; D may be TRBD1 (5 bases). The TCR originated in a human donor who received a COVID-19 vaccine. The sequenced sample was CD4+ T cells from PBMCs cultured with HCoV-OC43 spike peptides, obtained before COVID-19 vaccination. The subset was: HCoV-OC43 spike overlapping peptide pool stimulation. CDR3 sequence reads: CGSKLTGSPQETQYF. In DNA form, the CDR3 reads TGTGGTTCGAAATTAACAGGCTCACCTCAAGAGACCCAGTACTTC.